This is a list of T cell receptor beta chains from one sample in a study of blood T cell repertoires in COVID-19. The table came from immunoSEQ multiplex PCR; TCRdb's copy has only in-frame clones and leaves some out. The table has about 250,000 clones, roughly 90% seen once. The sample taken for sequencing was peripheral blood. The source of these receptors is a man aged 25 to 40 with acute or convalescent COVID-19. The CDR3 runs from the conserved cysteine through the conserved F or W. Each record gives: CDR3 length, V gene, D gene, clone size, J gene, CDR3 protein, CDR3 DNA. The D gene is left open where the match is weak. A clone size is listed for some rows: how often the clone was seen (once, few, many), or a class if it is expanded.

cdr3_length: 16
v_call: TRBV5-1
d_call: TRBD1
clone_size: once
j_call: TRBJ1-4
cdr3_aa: CASSLGNRQGLEKLFF
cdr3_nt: TGCGCCAGCAGCTTGGGGAACCGACAGGGCCTCGAAAAACTGTTTTTT

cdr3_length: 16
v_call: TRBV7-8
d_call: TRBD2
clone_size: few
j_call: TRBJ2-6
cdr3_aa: CASSLVGGTGANVLTF
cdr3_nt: TGTGCCAGCAGCTTAGTCGGGGGGACTGGGGCCAACGTCCTGACTTTC

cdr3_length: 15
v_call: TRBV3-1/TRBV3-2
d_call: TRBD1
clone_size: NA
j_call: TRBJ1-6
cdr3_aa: CASSQADRYNSPLHF
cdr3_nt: TGTGCCAGCAGCCAAGCGGACAGGTATAATTCACCCCTCCACTTT

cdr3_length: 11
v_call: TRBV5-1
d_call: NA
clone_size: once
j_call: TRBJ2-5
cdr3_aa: CASSLEQTQYF
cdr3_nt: TGCGCCAGCAGCTTGGAGCAGACCCAGTACTTC

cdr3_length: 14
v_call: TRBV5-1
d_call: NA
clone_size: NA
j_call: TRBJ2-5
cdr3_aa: CASSLAGSQETQYF
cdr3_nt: TGCGCCAGCAGCTTGGCCGGGAGCCAAGAGACCCAGTACTTC

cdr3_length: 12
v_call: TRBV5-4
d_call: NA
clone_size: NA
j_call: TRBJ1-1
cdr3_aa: CASSSAITEAFF
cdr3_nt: TGTGCCAGCAGCTCTGCGATCACTGAAGCTTTCTTT

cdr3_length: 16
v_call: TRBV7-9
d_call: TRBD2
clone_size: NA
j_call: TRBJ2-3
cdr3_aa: CASSSTSGPGADTQYF
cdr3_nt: TGTGCCAGCAGCTCCACTAGCGGCCCAGGCGCAGATACGCAGTATTTT

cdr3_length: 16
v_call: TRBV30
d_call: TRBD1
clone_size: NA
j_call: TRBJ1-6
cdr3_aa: CAWRNNYRGDNSPLHF
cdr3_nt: TGTGCCTGGAGAAACAACTACAGGGGGGATAATTCACCCCTCCACTTT

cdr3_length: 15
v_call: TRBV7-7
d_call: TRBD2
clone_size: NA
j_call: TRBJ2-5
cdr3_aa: CASSPDLGGWETQYF
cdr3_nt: TGTGCTAGCAGCCCCGACCTCGGGGGGTGGGAGACCCAGTACTTC

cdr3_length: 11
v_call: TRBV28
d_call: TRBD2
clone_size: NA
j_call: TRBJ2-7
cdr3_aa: CASRTGGGKYF
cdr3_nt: TGTGCCAGCAGGACTGGGGGGGGAAAGTACTTC

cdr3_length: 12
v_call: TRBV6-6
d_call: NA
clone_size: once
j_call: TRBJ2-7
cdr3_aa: CASSLRSYEQYF
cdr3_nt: TGTGCCAGCAGTTTACGGTCCTACGAGCAGTACTTC

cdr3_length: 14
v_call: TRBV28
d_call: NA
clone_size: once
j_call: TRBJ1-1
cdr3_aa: CASRQASMNTEAFF
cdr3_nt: TGTGCCAGCAGACAGGCCTCCATGAACACTGAAGCTTTCTTT

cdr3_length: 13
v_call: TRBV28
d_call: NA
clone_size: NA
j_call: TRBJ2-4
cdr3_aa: CASSFLAGNIQYF
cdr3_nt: NA

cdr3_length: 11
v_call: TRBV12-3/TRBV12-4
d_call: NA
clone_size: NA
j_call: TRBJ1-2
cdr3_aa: CASSIDYGYTF
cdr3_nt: TGTGCCAGCAGTATCGACTATGGCTACACCTTC

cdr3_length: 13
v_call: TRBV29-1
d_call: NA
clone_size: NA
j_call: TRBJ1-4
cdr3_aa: CSVLQGVGEKLFF
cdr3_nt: TGCAGCGTTTTACAAGGGGTCGGTGAAAAACTGTTTTTT

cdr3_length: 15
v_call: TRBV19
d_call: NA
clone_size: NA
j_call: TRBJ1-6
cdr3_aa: CASIGGDRRNSPLHF
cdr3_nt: TGTGCCAGTATTGGGGGAGACAGGAGAAATTCACCCCTCCACTTT

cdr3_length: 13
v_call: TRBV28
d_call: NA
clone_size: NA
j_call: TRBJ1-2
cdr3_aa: CASSLGRGKGYTF
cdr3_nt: TGTGCCAGCAGCCTAGGAAGGGGGAAAGGCTACACCTTC

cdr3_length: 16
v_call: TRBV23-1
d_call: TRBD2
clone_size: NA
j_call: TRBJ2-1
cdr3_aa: CASTLLLAGGRHEQFF
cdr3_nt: TGCGCCAGCACCCTCCTCCTAGCGGGGGGACGGCATGAGCAGTTCTTC

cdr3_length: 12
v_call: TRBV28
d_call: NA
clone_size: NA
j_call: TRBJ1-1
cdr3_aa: CATLQGNTEAFF
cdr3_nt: TGTGCCACATTACAGGGGAACACTGAAGCTTTCTTT

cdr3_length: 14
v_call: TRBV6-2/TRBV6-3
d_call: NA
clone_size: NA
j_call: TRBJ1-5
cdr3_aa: CASSSTGSNQPQHF
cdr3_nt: TGTGCCAGCAGTTCCACAGGGAGCAATCAGCCCCAGCATTTT

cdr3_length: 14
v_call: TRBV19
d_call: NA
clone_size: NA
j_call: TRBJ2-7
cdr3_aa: CASSIDPHSYEQYF
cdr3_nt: TGTGCCAGTAGTATAGATCCCCACTCCTACGAGCAGTACTTC

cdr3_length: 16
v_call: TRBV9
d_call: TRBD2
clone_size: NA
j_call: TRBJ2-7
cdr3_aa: CASSVGGSGISYEQYF
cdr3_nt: TGTGCCAGCAGCGTAGGGGGTAGCGGGATTAGCTACGAGCAGTACTTC

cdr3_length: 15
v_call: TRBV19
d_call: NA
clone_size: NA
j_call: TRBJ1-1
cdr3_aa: CASTEPLGRGTEAFF
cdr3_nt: TGTGCCAGTACCGAGCCTTTGGGTCGAGGCACTGAAGCTTTCTTT

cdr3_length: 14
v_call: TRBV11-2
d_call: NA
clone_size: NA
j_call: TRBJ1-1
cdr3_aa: CASSYEQGLGAAFF
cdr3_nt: TGTGCCAGCAGCTACGAACAGGGCTTGGGGGCCGCTTTCTTT

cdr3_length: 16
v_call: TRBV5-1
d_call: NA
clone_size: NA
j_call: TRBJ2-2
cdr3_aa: CASSWLLLAGTGELFF
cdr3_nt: TGCGCCAGCAGCTGGCTTCTACTAGCAGGCACCGGGGAGCTGTTTTTT

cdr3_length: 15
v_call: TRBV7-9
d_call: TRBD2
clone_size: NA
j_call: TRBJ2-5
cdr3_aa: CASSLVGRESETQYF
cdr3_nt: TGTGCCAGCAGCTTAGTAGGGAGGGAATCGGAGACCCAGTACTTC

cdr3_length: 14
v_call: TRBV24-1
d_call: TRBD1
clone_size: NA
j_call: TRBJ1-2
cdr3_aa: CATSPGQGIYGYTF
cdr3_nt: TGTGCCACCTCACCGGGACAGGGTATCTATGGCTACACCTTC

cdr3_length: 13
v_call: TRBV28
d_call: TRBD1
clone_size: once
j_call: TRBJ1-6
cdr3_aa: CASSLDRDSPLHF
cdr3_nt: TGTGCCAGCAGTTTAGACAGGGATTCACCCCTCCACTTT

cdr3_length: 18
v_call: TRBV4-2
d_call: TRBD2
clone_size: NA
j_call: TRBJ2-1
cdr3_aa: CASSKLAGASTSYNEQFF
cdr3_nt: TGTGCCAGCAGCAAACTAGCGGGAGCTTCAACTTCCTACAATGAGCAGTTCTTC

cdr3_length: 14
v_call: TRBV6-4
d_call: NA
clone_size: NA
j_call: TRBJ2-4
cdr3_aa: CASSLGGHKNIQYF
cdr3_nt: TGTGCCAGCTCCCTCGGGGGGCACAAAAACATTCAGTACTTC

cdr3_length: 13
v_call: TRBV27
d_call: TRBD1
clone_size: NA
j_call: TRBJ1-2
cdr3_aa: CASSPGQAHGYTF
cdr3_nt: TGTGCCAGCAGTCCCGGACAGGCCCATGGCTACACCTTC

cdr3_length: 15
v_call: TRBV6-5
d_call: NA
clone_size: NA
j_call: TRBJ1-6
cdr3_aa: CASRPAGLYNSPLHF
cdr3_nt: TGTGCCAGCAGGCCTGCCGGTCTCTATAATTCACCCCTCCACTTT

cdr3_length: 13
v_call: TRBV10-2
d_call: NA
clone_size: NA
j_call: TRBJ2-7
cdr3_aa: CASSERTAYEQYF
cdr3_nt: TGCGCCAGCAGTGAGCGGACTGCCTACGAGCAGTACTTC

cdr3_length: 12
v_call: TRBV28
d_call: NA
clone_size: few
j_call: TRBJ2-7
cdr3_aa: CASRSSVYEQYF
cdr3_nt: TGTGCCAGCAGATCATCGGTTTACGAGCAGTACTTC

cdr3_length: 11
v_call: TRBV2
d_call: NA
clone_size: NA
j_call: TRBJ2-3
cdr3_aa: CASSGGNTQYF
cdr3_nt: TGTGCCAGCAGCGGCGGGAATACGCAGTATTTT

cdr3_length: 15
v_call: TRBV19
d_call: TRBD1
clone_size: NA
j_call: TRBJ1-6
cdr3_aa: CASTVRGSDPSALHF
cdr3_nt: TGTGCCAGTACGGTCAGGGGGTCAGACCCTTCGGCCCTCCACTTT

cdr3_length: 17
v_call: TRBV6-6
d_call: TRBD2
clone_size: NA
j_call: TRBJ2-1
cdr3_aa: CASSPYGIAGGVNEQFF
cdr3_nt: TGTGCCAGCAGTCCCTACGGAATAGCGGGAGGGGTAAATGAGCAGTTCTTC

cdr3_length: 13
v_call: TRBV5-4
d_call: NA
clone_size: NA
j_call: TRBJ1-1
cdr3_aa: CASNYGPNTEAFF
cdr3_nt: TGTGCCAGCAACTACGGCCCAAACACTGAAGCTTTCTTT

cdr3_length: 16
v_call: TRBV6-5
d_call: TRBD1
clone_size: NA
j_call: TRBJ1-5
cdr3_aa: CASSYSGQGGGWPQHF
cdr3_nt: TGTGCCAGCAGTTACTCCGGACAGGGAGGCGGGTGGCCCCAGCATTTT

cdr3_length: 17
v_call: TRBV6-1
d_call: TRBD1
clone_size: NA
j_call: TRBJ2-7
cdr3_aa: CASSEPKWDRGSYEQYF
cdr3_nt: TGTGCCAGCAGTGAGCCAAAGTGGGACAGGGGTTCCTACGAGCAGTACTTC

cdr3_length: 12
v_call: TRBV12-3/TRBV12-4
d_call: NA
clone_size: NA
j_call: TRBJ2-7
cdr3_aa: CASSHWANEQYF
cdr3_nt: TGTGCCAGCAGTCACTGGGCCAACGAGCAGTACTTC

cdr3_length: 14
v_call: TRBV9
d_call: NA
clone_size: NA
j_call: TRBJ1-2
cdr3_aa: CASSVNQGMRGYTF
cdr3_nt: TGTGCCAGCAGCGTAAATCAGGGGATGAGAGGCTACACCTTC

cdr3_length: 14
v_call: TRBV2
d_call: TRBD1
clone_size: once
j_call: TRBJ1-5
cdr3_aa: CASSADRASQPQHF
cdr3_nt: TGTGCCAGCAGTGCCGACAGGGCAAGTCAGCCCCAGCATTTT

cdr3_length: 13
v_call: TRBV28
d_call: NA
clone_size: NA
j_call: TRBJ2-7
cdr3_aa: CASRPGLAGEQYF
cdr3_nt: TGTGCCAGCAGACCGGGACTGGCGGGCGAGCAGTACTTC

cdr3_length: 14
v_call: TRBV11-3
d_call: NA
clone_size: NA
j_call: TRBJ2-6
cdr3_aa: CASSPRAGANVLTF
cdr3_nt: TGTGCCAGCAGCCCCAGGGCCGGGGCCAACGTCCTGACTTTC